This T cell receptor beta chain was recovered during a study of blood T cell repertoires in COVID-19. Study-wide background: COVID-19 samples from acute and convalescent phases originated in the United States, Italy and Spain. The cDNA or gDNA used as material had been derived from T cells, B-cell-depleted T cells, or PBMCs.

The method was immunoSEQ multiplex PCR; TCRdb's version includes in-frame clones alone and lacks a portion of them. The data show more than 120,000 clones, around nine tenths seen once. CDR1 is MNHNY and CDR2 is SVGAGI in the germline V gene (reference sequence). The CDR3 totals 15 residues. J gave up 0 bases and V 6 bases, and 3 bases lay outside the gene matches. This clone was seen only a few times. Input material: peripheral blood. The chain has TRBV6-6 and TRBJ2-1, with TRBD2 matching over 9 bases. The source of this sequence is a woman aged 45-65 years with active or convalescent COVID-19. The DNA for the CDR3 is TGTGCCAGCAGCTTAGCGGGGGCCTCCTACAATGAGCAGTTCTTC. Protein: CASSLAGASYNEQFF.